A single sample is the source of the 5 T cell receptor beta chains below, sequenced in a study of blood T cell repertoires in COVID-19. Clones were sequenced by immunoSEQ multiplex PCR, and TCRdb holds only the in-frame ones, with some missing. The table includes some 160,000 clones, more than 65% detected once. Sequenced material: peripheral blood. These receptors were taken from a man in his sixties with acute or convalescent COVID-19.

The chain carries TRBV18 and TRBJ2-1, with D perhaps TRBD2 (5 bases). CDR1 and CDR2 (germline): KGHSH, LQKENI. The CDR3 loop spans 17 amino acids. The V end was cut by 4 bases, the J end by 2 bases, with 18 bases between. The chain's CDR3 is CASSHPGGLVAYNEQFF. Here the CDR3 DNA reads TGTGCCAGCTCACATCCGGGCGGACTGGTCGCCTACAATGAGCAGTTCTTC.

This chain uses TRBV21-1 with TRBJ2-7; the D call TRBD1 from the table was never checked on the DNA. TRBV21-1 is a pseudogene segment. The CDR3 length is 14 residues. The CDR3 here is CASSNWTGHYEQYF. In DNA, the CDR3 is TGTGCCAGCAGCAACTGGACAGGGCACTACGAGCAGTACTTC.

The genes are TRBV29-1 and TRBJ2-7; TRBD2 is a possible D gene (6 bases). This CDR3 spans 15 amino acids. Germline loops: CDR1 SQVTM, CDR2 ANQGSEA. V lost 1 base, J lost 1 base, and 14 bases lay in between. The CDR3 reads CSVEGPTSTSYEQYF. CDR3 DNA sequence: TGCAGCGTTGAAGGGCCTACTAGCACATCCTACGAGCAGTACTTC.

The gene calls are TRBV5-6 and TRBJ1-2; 8 bases map to TRBD1. Germline CDR1 SGHDT, CDR2 YYEEEE. The length of the CDR3 is 15 residues. The V gene end was trimmed by 0 bases and the J gene end by 3 bases; junction bases not matched to a gene: 4. CDR3 loop: CASSLAGQGDYGYTF. The CDR3 region has the DNA TGTGCCAGCAGCTTGGCCGGACAGGGTGACTATGGCTACACCTTC.

This chain joins TRBV24-1 and TRBJ1-1; D may be TRBD1 (5 bases). CDR1 and CDR2 from the germline V gene are KGHDR and SFDVKD. The CDR3 is 12 amino acids. The V and J ends lost 4 bases and 7 bases respectively, with 9 bases between them. CDR3 nucleotide sequence: TGTGCCACCAGTGACCTCGGGGGTGAAGCTTTCTTT. It is translated as CATSDLGGEAFF.